This TCR beta chain emerged from a study of regulatory T cells in long-lasting Graves disease. General study points: Thyroid tissue was not studied; only peripheral blood was.

Details on this clonotype: The antigen is not known.

TCR beta libraries were built with iRepertoire HTBI primers and Arm-PCR of CDR3 regions. TCRdb itself ran the multiplex PCR reads through MiXCR, one entry per CDR3 protein. This table has about 420,000 distinct CDR3 sequences, around a quarter appearing once. Time point of the sample: persistent/refractory GD, antithyroid drugs over 5 years with positive TRAb. TCR sequences were obtained from RNA taken from PBMCs. Sequencing was performed on peripheral blood mononuclear cells (PBMCs), taken when the disease was refractory, from a patient treated with antithyroid drugs. This TCR derives from a female donor with Graves disease.

CDR3 region: CASSIRDGSNQPQHF. In DNA form, the CDR3 reads TGTGCCAGCAGCATCCGGGACGGTAGCAATCAGCCCCAGCATTTT. The rearrangement joins TRBV7-8 to TRBJ1-5; D is perhaps TRBD1 (5 bases). The CDR3 runs to 15 residues. CDR1 SGHVS and CDR2 FQNEAQ come from the germline V gene. With 5 bases removed from V and 0 bases from J, the gap between germline ends came to 11 bases.